The T cell receptor (beta chain) described here comes from a study of response to subunit inactivated influenza vaccine (dated 2018 in TCRdb). For context, the study as a whole: Deep quantitative T cell receptor repertoire profiling was used in the study to track responses to a trivalent subunit inactivated influenza vaccine. Study-wide conclusions, independent of this receptor: It was suggested by the authors that each seasonal influenza vaccination may recruit only a limited number of new T cells.

The CDR3 has 17 amino acids, counting the end cysteine and phenylalanine. This entry keeps only the CDR3 DNA: 51 bases, framed from base 1. V and J are trimmed by 0 bases and 13 bases, and the gene matches miss 12 bases of the junction. Based on the germline V gene (reference sequence), the CDR1 and CDR2 sequences are DFQATT and SNEGSKA. On this clonotype itself: Its antigen has not been determined. Base quality data are lacking; no much larger clone is found one base away.

Preparation of the library involved RT-PCR. Instrument used: Illumina HiSeq 2500. TCRdb trimmed public reads at Q25 via fastp, called clones via MiXCR and kept in-frame beta chains. CDR3 protein sequences are deduplicated, and each keeps its most common genes and DNA. For this sample the table gives more than 500,000 distinct CDR3 sequences, of which around 11% were detected only once. The ten largest clones represent approximately 9.9% of the sample. These same records also appear under a second study, on T cells expressing NK-cell markers. The second publication reports: TCR beta cDNA libraries were made by 5'RACE template switching that added a universal primer site and unique molecular identifiers. In sorted CD3+CD56+NKG2C+, CD3+CD56+NKG2C- and CD3+CD56-NKG2C+ T-cell subsets from about eight donors, TCR beta-chain repertoires were profiled. Among the eight sequenced donors, only one was HCMV-seronegative, while the other seven were HCMV-seropositive. To restrict sorting to alphabetaTCR-expressing T cells, an anti-gammadeltaTCR antibody was added in several experiments. For about 6 donors, the dominant CD3+CD56+NKG2C+ clonotypes were among the top 10 CD8+ clonotypes and accounted for about 1.0-7.0% of CD8+ T cells. Those dominant clonotypes were again the most abundant among CD3+CD56-NKG2C+ cells in a few donors, at roughly 25-60.1%. Whether the expanded NKG2C-expressing T cell clones were specific for HCMV antigens remained unclear. Randomly selected healthy volunteers, three men and five women, were used as the eight sequenced donors. HCMV-specific IgG was detected in serum with a commercial ELISA kit to determine HCMV serostatus. Ficoll density gradient centrifugation was used to isolate peripheral blood mononuclear cells from blood. For about six donors, bulk peripheral blood T-cell repertoires were also sequenced from unsorted PBMC. cDNA synthesis was primed from the TCR beta constant segment, followed by two successive PCR amplification steps. The libraries were sequenced on Illumina HiSeq 2000/2500, MiSeq or NextSeq, producing 2 x 150 bp reads. MIGEC was used to demultiplex reads and group the reads by UMI, and MiTCR was used to assemble and quantify clonotypes. To remove erroneous sequences, TCR cDNA sequences were retained only when supported by two or more reads. The tcR package was used for downstream repertoire analysis, and clonotypes were matched across fractions by CDR3 nucleotide sequence plus V segment. VDJmatch was used to annotate antigen specificity against VDJdb, with one amino acid substitution allowed in CDR3.

The source is a man in his fifties who received an inactivated influenza vaccine. Donor details come from another sample of the same person, matched by shared clones. Material: PBMCs from blood, obtained on the day of vaccination. The sequence links TRBV20-1 to TRBJ2-1, and 16 junctional nucleotides match TRBD2. The DNA sequence follows: TGCAGTGCTAGAGAATTTATGGGACTAGCGGGGGGGCTTTTTCAGTTCTTC. This translates into CSAREFMGLAGGLFQFF.